Sequencing of this T cell receptor beta chain was carried out in a study of blood T cell repertoires in COVID-19. Study as a whole: Both acute and convalescent COVID-19 samples were obtained from the United States, Italy and Spain.

Germline CDR1 and CDR2: SGHVS and FQNEAQ. The V end was cut by 2 bases, the J end by 7 bases, with 14 bases between. The CDR3 spans 15 residues. TCRdb's table, derived via immunoSEQ multiplex PCR, lists solely in-frame clones and lacks some. The profile covers some 140,000 clones, with about 86% appearing a single time and approximately 20% taken by the ten largest. The sequence derives from a woman aged 45-65 years who had recovered from COVID-19. The sample consisted of peripheral blood. This rearrangement joins TRBV7-8 to TRBJ1-4, with D tentatively TRBD1 (6 bases). CDR3 residues: CASSLSQGIFEKLFF. DNA of the CDR3: TGTGCCAGCAGCTTATCACAGGGTATCTTTGAAAAACTGTTTTTT. Using reference TRBV7-8 and TRBJ1-4 for the parts outside the CDR3, the full variable domain is GAGVSQSPRYKVAKRGQDVALRCDPISGHVSLFWYQQALGQGPEFLTYFQNEAQLDKSGLPSDRFFAERPEGSVSTLKIQRTQQEDSAVYLCASSLSQGIFEKLFFGSGTQLSVL.